This T cell receptor (beta chain) was sequenced during a study of cytomegalovirus exposure and HLA in healthy donors. This table comes from immunoSEQ multiplex PCR, and its TCRdb copy is limited to in-frame clones, with some not included. The sample contains 100,000 to 150,000 clones, around nine tenths of which appear only once. V dropped 2 bases and J dropped 5; count of bases not matched to a gene: 3. Germline CDR1 SGHAT, CDR2 FQNNGV. The CDR3 covers 15 residues. Input material: PBMCs. The rearrangement joins TRBV11-2 to TRBJ1-4, with 9 bases identical to TRBD1. This receptor was obtained from a man aged 25-45 years in good health and CMV-seronegative. This CDR3 is CASSLTGGRNEKLFF. The CDR3 DNA reads TGTGCCAGCAGCTTAACAGGGGGCCGGAATGAAAAACTGTTTTTT.